This T cell receptor beta chain was observed in a study of T cell responses to AZD1222 COVID-19 vaccine. For this clone: The antigen is unknown.

Study-level results: Females made up more of the donors, who were largely white British, and clonal diversity may have come out too low. Nearly half of spike-specific TCRs reportedly go after variant regions that carry no mutations.

The assay was immunoSEQ multiplex PCR, and TCRdb's table has in-frame clones only and misses some. The sample includes approximately 300,000 clones, roughly 93% of them seen just once. This TCR derives from an adult who received the AZD1222 COVID-19 vaccine. The material sequenced was peripheral blood, taken 28 days after the second AZD1222 dose.

CDR3 protein: CASSLTAKSMNTEAFF. The CDR3 DNA reads TGTGCCAGCAGCTTGACAGCCAAATCGATGAACACTGAAGCTTTCTTT. The rearrangement links TRBV7-6 to TRBJ1-1, with a tentative D call TRBD1 (5 bases). Per germline, CDR1 SGHVS and CDR2 FNYEAQ. CDR3 size: 16 residues. The germline V and J ends were trimmed by 3 bases and 0 bases, with 14 bases remaining between them.